Below, 23 T cell receptor beta chains from the same sample are listed, as sequenced in a study of technical replicates of blood from four donors. The data were produced by immunoSEQ multiplex PCR, yet TCRdb's version contains in-frame clones alone and is incomplete. The data contain more than 65,000 clones, around 90% of them seen just once; the ten biggest clones take up about 0.4%. The sample consisted of T cells isolated from PBMCs. These receptor sequences come from a human donor in good health.

The V gene is TRBV5-1, the J gene TRBJ2-3, with 11 bases matching TRBD1. The CDR3 runs to 15 residues. J lost 3 bases, V lost 5 bases, and 5 bases had no gene match. The germline V gene has CDR1 SGHRS and CDR2 YFSETQ. The CDR3 protein is CASSRWDRGTDTQYF. The CDR3 bases are TGCGCCAGCAGTCGCTGGGACAGGGGGACAGATACGCAGTATTTT.

The chain joins TRBV6-5 to TRBJ2-3, with a weak D call TRBD2 (6 bases). V was shortened by 2 bases and J by 0 bases, with 12 bases between the two germline ends. The CDR3 covers 16 residues. The germline gives CDR1 MNHEY, CDR2 SVGAGI. In DNA, the CDR3 is TGTGCCAGCAGTTACGGGACGAGCGGGAGCACAGATACGCAGTATTTT. Encoded protein: CASSYGTSGSTDTQYF.

This chain connects TRBV7-9 to TRBJ2-1; 8 bases are shared with TRBD1. The length of the CDR3 is 11 residues. Losses at the gene ends were 6 bases for V and 15 bases for J; bases not matched to a gene: 7. Germline loops: CDR1 SEHNR, CDR2 FQNEAQ (reference sequence). For the CDR3, the DNA is TGTGCCAGCAGTGCCGGACAGGGTCCGTTCTTC. Protein sequence: CASSAGQGPFF.

V gene TRBV18 combines with J gene TRBJ2-7; 9 nucleotides align to TRBD1. The V gene's germline CDR1 is KGHSH and CDR2 LQKENI. The CDR3 has 12 amino acids. Trimming took 8 bases from V and 3 from J; bases not matched to a gene: 2. CDR3 sequence reads: CASTGGIYEQYF. The CDR3 region has the DNA TGTGCCAGCACAGGGGGCATCTACGAGCAGTACTTC.

The V and J genes are TRBV11-2 and TRBJ2-1, with 11 positions matching TRBD2. CDR3 length: 16 amino acids. Unmatched junction bases numbered 6, after V lost 2 bases and J lost 6 bases. Looked up from germline, CDR1 is SGHAT and CDR2 is FQNNGV. DNA for the CDR3: TGTGCCAGCAGCTTAAGGGCTAGCGGGAGGTTCAATGAGCAGTTCTTC. The encoded protein is CASSLRASGRFNEQFF.

CDR3: CASAPGHHSYEQYF. The DNA of the CDR3 is TGTGCCAGCGCCCCGGGACACCACTCCTACGAGCAGTACTTC. The chain recombines TRBV6-6 with TRBJ2-7; the D gene is possibly TRBD1 (6 bases). The CDR3 has 14 residues. The germline V gene encodes CDR1 MNHNY and CDR2 SVGAGI (reference sequence). Between the trimmed V and J ends, which lost 8 bases and 0 bases, there was a span of 14 bases.

V is TRBV25-1 and J is TRBJ1-6; D perhaps matches TRBD1 (6 bases). Trimming shortened V by 5 bases and J by 3 bases, and 11 bases separated the two germline ends. The CDR3 extends over 15 amino acids. Germline V gene sequence: CDR1 MGHDK, CDR2 SYGVNS. CDR3 bases: TGTGCCAGCAGTCAGTCGGGACACTATAATTCACCCCTCCACTTT. Its protein product is CASSQSGHYNSPLHF.

The chain employs TRBV7-9 and TRBJ2-5, with 9 bases aligning to TRBD1. Germline lookup yields CDR1 SEHNR and CDR2 FQNEAQ (reference sequence). The V gene end was trimmed by 5 bases and the J gene end by 3 bases; junction bases not matched to a gene: 4. The CDR3 runs 14 residues. CDR3 protein: CASSPWTGEETQYF. The DNA for the CDR3 is TGTGCCAGCAGCCCCTGGACAGGGGAAGAGACCCAGTACTTC.

This chain uses TRBV29-1 with TRBJ2-7; 9 bases map to TRBD1. Germline assignment: CDR1 SQVTM and CDR2 ANQGSEA. The CDR3 sequence is 16 residues long. J gave up 1 base and V 5 bases, and 12 bases lay outside the gene matches. The DNA for the CDR3 is TGCAGCGTTACCCGATCGCTGACAGGGGGGTCCTACGAGCAGTACTTC. Protein: CSVTRSLTGGSYEQYF.

The CDR3 bases are TGTGCCAGCAGCCTCCTCGGACAGGGGCTCAGCAATCAGCCCCAGCATTTT. This sequence encodes CASSLLGQGLSNQPQHF. J is TRBJ1-5 and V is TRBV27; TRBD1 matches at 9 bases. CDR1 is MNHEY, CDR2 SMNVEV, per germline (reference sequence). The V gene end was trimmed by 6 bases and the J gene end by 1 base; junction bases not matched to a gene: 10. The CDR3 covers 17 residues.

CDR3 protein: CASSRGGNQPQHF. Here the CDR3 DNA reads TGTGCCAGCAGTCGGGGGGGCAATCAGCCCCAGCATTTT. This rearrangement joins TRBV27 to TRBJ1-5; D possibly corresponds to TRBD1 (5 bases). The V gene lost 5 bases and the J gene lost 2 bases, with 7 bases spanning the gap. This CDR3 has 13 residues. Germline values: CDR1 MNHEY, CDR2 SMNVEV (reference sequence).

This sequence joins TRBV2 and TRBJ1-5, with 8 bases fitting TRBD1. This CDR3 has 14 amino acids. CDR1 and CDR2 (germline): SNHLY, FYNNEI. V shed 6 bases, J shed 10 bases, and the junction held 11 bases outside the gene matches. This chain's CDR3 is CASSSGTGRSPQHF. Here the CDR3 DNA reads TGTGCCAGCAGCTCCGGGACAGGTCGTTCTCCCCAGCATTTT.

The count of this clone is one. The chain carries TRBV4-1 and TRBJ1-3, with D unresolved. The germline V and J ends were trimmed by 0 bases and 2 bases, with 23 bases remaining between them. CDR3 length: 20 amino acids. CDR1 is MGHRA and CDR2 is YSYEKL in the germline V gene. CDR3 nucleotides: TGCGCCAGCAGCCAAGAAAGTCCGGGTTACGGAGCTGGTACTGGAAACACCATATATTTT. It is translated as CASSQESPGYGAGTGNTIYF.

V usage is TRBV11-3 and J usage is TRBJ2-1; D gene ambiguous. There are 14 residues in the CDR3. V lost 5 bases, J lost 7 bases, and 15 bases lay in between. Germline CDR1 and CDR2: SGHNT and YENEEA. The CDR3 loop is CASSPAQFLNEQFF. CDR3 DNA: TGTGCCAGCAGCCCCGCACAGTTCCTTAATGAGCAGTTCTTC.

The rearrangement joins TRBV27 to TRBJ2-2; D not certain. Germline-derived CDR1 and CDR2 are MNHEY and SMNVEV (reference sequence). Trimming shortened V by 4 bases and J by 1 base, and 7 bases separated the two germline ends. The CDR3 extends over 14 amino acids. CDR3 bases: TGTGCCAGCAGTTCTCCAGGGAACACCGGGGAGCTGTTTTTT. It specifies CASSSPGNTGELFF.

V and J are TRBV30 and TRBJ2-3; 7 bases are a match to TRBD1. The ends lost 0 bases at V and 3 bases at J; junction bases unmatched: 0. This CDR3 is built from 13 residues. The germline V gene has CDR1 GTSNPN and CDR2 SVGIG (reference sequence). The CDR3 DNA is TGTGCCTGGAGTGTGACAGGGACAGATACGCAGTATTTT. This encodes CAWSVTGTDTQYF.

The CDR3 reads CASSVDGGRAALDEQYF. In DNA, the CDR3 is TGTGCCAGCAGTGTCGACGGCGGGAGGGCCGCCCTAGACGAGCAGTACTTC. J is TRBJ2-7 and V is TRBV27; 9 bases agree with TRBD2. This CDR3 is 17 amino acids long. Germline V gene data show CDR1 as MNHEY and CDR2 as SMNVEV (reference sequence). Trimming removed 5 bases from V and 5 bases from J; junction bases left unmatched: 16.

The rearrangement links TRBV5-1 to TRBJ1-1; possible D gene TRBD1, 5 bases. Trimming cost V 3 bases and J 1 base, with 7 bases left between them. Germline lookup yields CDR1 SGHRS and CDR2 YFSETQ. This CDR3 region has 13 residues. The CDR3 loop is CASSSTGNTEAFF. The CDR3, as DNA: TGCGCCAGCAGCTCCACAGGGAACACTGAAGCTTTCTTT. The whole variable domain, remainder taken from reference TRBV5-1 and TRBJ1-1, is KAGVTQTPRYLIKTRGQQVTLSCSPISGHRSVSWYQQTPGQGLQFLFEYFSETQRNKGNFPGRFSGRQFSNSRSEMNVSTLELGDSALYLCASSSTGNTEAFFGQGTRLTVV.

The chain combines TRBV28 with TRBJ1-2; D unresolved. Trimming took 2 bases from V and 4 from J, leaving 8 bases between them. The CDR3 sequence is 13 residues long. Per germline, CDR1 MDHEN and CDR2 SYDVKM. CDR3 sequence (DNA): TGTGCCAGCAGTTTAACTAGACTCTATGGCTACACCTTC. Translating it yields CASSLTRLYGYTF.

The J gene is TRBJ2-1, the V gene TRBV7-9, with 8 bases identical to TRBD2. CDR3 length: 14 residues. Germline CDR1 and CDR2: SEHNR and FQNEAQ (reference sequence). The trim removed 10 bases at V and 1 base at J, leaving 6 bases unmatched. The DNA for the CDR3 is TGTGCCACCTACCCGGGAGGGTCCTACAATGAGCAGTTCTTC. It encodes CATYPGGSYNEQFF.

The chain uses TRBV9 and TRBJ2-1; 14 nucleotides agree with TRBD2. V was clipped by 3 bases and J by 4 bases; unmatched bases: 3. The CDR3 contains 16 residues. The germline CDR1 and CDR2 sequences are SGDLS and YYNGEE. The CDR3 here is CASSGGTSGSYNEQFF. DNA for the CDR3: TGTGCCAGCAGCGGGGGGACTAGCGGGAGTTACAATGAGCAGTTCTTC. The full variable domain, its missing parts supplied by reference TRBV9 and TRBJ2-1, is DSGVTQTPKHLITATGQRVTLRCSPRSGDLSVYWYQQSLDQGLQFLIQYYNGEERAKGNILERFSAQQFPDLHSELNLSSLELGDSALYFCASSGGTSGSYNEQFFGPGTRLTVL.

The V gene is TRBV6-6, the J gene TRBJ1-3; maybe TRBD1 (6 bases). This CDR3 has 13 residues. Between the trimmed V and J ends, which lost 7 bases and 2 bases, there was a span of 9 bases. CDR1 and CDR2 (germline): MNHNY, SVGAGI (reference sequence). DNA for the CDR3: TGTGCCAGCATCCAGGGGACTGGAAACACCATATATTTT. It translates to CASIQGTGNTIYF.

The V call is TRBV7-9, the J call TRBJ1-1; no reliable D call. Trimming removed 2 bases from V and 3 bases from J, with 7 bases in between. Germline loops: CDR1 SEHNR, CDR2 FQNEAQ (reference sequence). The CDR3 extends over 13 amino acids. CDR3 residues: CASSLPPYTEAFF. CDR3 coding DNA: TGTGCCAGCAGCTTACCTCCCTACACTGAAGCTTTCTTT.